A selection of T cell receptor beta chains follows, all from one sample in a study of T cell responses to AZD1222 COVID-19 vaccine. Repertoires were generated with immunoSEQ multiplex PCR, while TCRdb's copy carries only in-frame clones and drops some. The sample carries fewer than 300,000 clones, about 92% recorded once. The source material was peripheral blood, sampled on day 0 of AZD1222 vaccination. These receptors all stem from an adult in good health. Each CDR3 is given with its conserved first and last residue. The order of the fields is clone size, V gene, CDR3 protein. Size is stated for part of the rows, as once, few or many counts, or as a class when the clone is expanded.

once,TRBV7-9,CASSLGQVNEKLFF
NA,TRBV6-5,CASRTGRQPQHF
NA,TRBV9,CASSVGNSGSYNEQFF
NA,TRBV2,CASSPRTGGRNEKLFF
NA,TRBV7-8,CASSPRGTQYF
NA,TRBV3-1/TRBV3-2,CASSPYGYGTGMSGELFF
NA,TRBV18,CASSPRTAANTGELFF
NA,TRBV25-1,CASSEKIEQYF
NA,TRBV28,CASSQQGVQPQHF
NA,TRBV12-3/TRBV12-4,CASSPFGGGEQYF
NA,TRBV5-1,CASSLVGGSTGELFF
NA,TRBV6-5,CASSYPTQVFGYEQYF
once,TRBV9,CASSVGRDQPQHF
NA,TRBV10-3,CAISESRAAPNTGELFF
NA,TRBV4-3,CASSQDRGFNYGYTF
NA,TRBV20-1,CSASPTEKLFF
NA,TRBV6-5,CASSSQTYEQYF
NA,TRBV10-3,CAITTGEGTEAFF
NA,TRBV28,CASSITGDSGNTIYF
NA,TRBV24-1,CATSRETGRTGELFF
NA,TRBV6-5,CASAPLGDTSYEQYF
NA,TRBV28,CASSRPGLAGVHEQFF
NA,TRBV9,CASSATGGQPQHF
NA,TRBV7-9,CASSRPGGGELFF
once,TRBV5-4,CASSPQGGKSYEQYF
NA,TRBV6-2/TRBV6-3,CASSYGTGPQPQHF